Listed here are 20 T cell receptor beta chains from one sample, sequenced in a study of CD8+ T cells in alopecia areata. Treatment reported: oral pan-JAK inhibitor, 5-10 mg twice daily. Following RNA extraction, reverse transcription yielded cDNA that acted as the sequencing template. TCRdb keeps only in-frame clones here, not all; method: immunoSEQ multiplex PCR. Of under 130,000 clones listed, 65% to 90% were seen once; the top ten hold approximately 12%. Sequenced material: CD8+ T cells sorted from blood, taken between weeks 30 and 35, from a patient treated with tofacitinib. The receptors here all came from a human donor with alopecia areata.

The chain is built from TRBV9 and TRBJ2-3; D not resolved. Trimming took off 0 bases at V and 2 bases at J, with 13 bases between the two ends. This CDR3 contains 16 residues. Germline CDR1 is SGDLS and CDR2 is YYNGEE. This CDR3 is CASSVDPDLTTDTQYF. In DNA form, the CDR3 reads TGTGCCAGCAGCGTAGATCCGGATCTGACCACAGATACGCAGTATTTT.

The CDR3 DNA is TGTGCCAGCCGTCCCGGGACAGGGTCAAACTACAATGAGCAGTTCTTC. It specifies CASRPGTGSNYNEQFF. The chain recombines TRBV7-9 with TRBJ2-1; 9 bases agree with TRBD1. Germline V gene sequence: CDR1 SEHNR, CDR2 FQNEAQ (reference sequence). This CDR3 comprises 16 residues. V dropped 8 bases and J dropped 3; count of bases not matched to a gene: 11.

The chain links TRBV6-1 to TRBJ2-7; 7 bases are a match to TRBD2. The germline V gene has CDR1 MNHNS and CDR2 SASEGT. J gave up 4 bases and V 7 bases, and 7 bases lay outside the gene matches. The length of the CDR3 is 13 residues. DNA of the CDR3: TGTGCCAGCAAGGGGCGGGAGAGGTACGAGCAGTACTTC. It is translated as CASKGRERYEQYF.

CDR3 bases: TGTGCCAGCAGCCCTCGGGACAGGGCCTACGAGCAGTACTTC. Residues: CASSPRDRAYEQYF. The chain couples TRBV9 to TRBJ2-7, with 9 bases matching TRBD1. Trimming cost V 4 bases and J 2 bases; bases outside gene matches: 4. Germline V gives CDR1 SGDLS, CDR2 YYNGEE. This CDR3 has 14 amino acids.

This clone was found once. This sequence joins TRBV27 and TRBJ1-5; a possible D gene is TRBD1 (5 bases). Germline values: CDR1 MNHEY, CDR2 SMNVEV (reference sequence). This CDR3 region has 14 residues. V lost 3 bases and J 0 bases, leaving 6 bases between the germline ends. CDR3: CASSFQGSNQPQHF. As DNA, the CDR3 is TGTGCCAGCAGTTTCCAGGGTAGCAATCAGCCCCAGCATTTT.

The rearrangement joins TRBV6-1 to TRBJ2-1, with 9 bases that match TRBD2. V was pared by 0 bases and J by 0 bases, with 3 bases of the junction left unmatched. The CDR3 is 17 residues long. Germline V gene sequence: CDR1 MNHNS, CDR2 SASEGT. DNA for the CDR3: TGTGCCAGCAGTGAAGCGCAGCGGGGGGACTCCTACAATGAGCAGTTCTTC. Amino acid sequence: CASSEAQRGDSYNEQFF.

This chain connects TRBV6-5 to TRBJ2-1, with D perhaps TRBD2 (5 bases). V lost 2 bases and J 1 base, leaving 9 bases between the germline ends. Per germline, CDR1 MNHEY and CDR2 SVGAGI. CDR3 length: 15 residues. This CDR3 reads CASSYLAQSYNEQFF. The CDR3 DNA is TGTGCCAGCAGTTACCTAGCCCAATCCTACAATGAGCAGTTCTTC.

V is TRBV11-1 and J is TRBJ2-7, with D possibly being TRBD1 (6 bases). This CDR3 comprises 15 residues. CDR1 is SGHAT, CDR2 FQDESV, per germline (reference sequence). Deletions cut 6 bases from V and 4 bases from J, with 19 bases between. The CDR3 DNA is TGTGCCAGCAGTCCCCGTGACAGGCCTGATTACGAGCAGTACTTC. Its protein is CASSPRDRPDYEQYF.

V and J are TRBV5-1 and TRBJ2-7; a weak D match, TRBD1 (6 bases). CDR3 length: 14 amino acids. From germline, CDR1 is SGHRS and CDR2 YFSETQ. With 0 bases removed from V and 4 bases from J, the gap between germline ends came to 11 bases. Here the CDR3 reads CASSLVQGWYEQYF. As DNA, the CDR3 is TGCGCCAGCAGCTTGGTGCAGGGGTGGTACGAGCAGTACTTC.

The chain uses TRBV7-3 and TRBJ2-2; the match to TRBD1 covers 9 bases. CDR1 is SGHTA and CDR2 is FQGTGA in the germline V gene. V gave up 5 bases and J gave up 5 bases; unmatched junction bases: 6. The CDR3 runs 15 residues. CDR3 coding DNA: TGTGCCAGCAGCCGAGGACAGGGGAGGACCGGGGAGCTGTTTTTT. Protein sequence: CASSRGQGRTGELFF. The full variable domain, in which reference TRBV7-3 and TRBJ2-2 provide the parts outside the CDR3, is GAGVSQTPSNKVTEKGKYVELRCDPISGHTALYWYRQSLGQGPEFLIYFQGTGAADDSGLPNDRFFAVRPEGSVSTLKIQRTERGDSAVYLCASSRGQGRTGELFFGEGSRLTVL.

This clone was found once. CDR3 sequence: CASSVDRLPDISSTDTQYF. The CDR3, as DNA: TGTGCCAGCAGCGTAGATCGGCTACCCGACATCTCTAGCACAGATACGCAGTATTTT. The chain employs TRBV9 and TRBJ2-3; unclear D gene. This CDR3 contains 19 residues. V was clipped by 0 bases and J by 0 bases, with 20 bases between them. The V gene's germline CDR1 is SGDLS and CDR2 YYNGEE.

This clone is a singleton in its sample. V usage is TRBV30 and J usage is TRBJ2-1; TRBD2 aligns across 13 bases. Germline CDR1 and CDR2: GTSNPN and SVGIG (reference sequence). The CDR3 contains 14 residues. The V segment lost 6 bases and the J segment 5 bases; nucleotides outside the gene matches: 4. The CDR3 is CACEGLAGNNEQFF. In DNA form, the CDR3 reads TGTGCCTGCGAGGGACTAGCGGGAAACAATGAGCAGTTCTTC.

The chain has TRBV29-1 and TRBJ2-3; D not certain. Germline loops: CDR1 SQVTM, CDR2 ANQGSEA. The CDR3 extends over 12 amino acids. The V end was cut by 7 bases, the J end by 1 base, with 9 bases between. In DNA, the CDR3 is TGCAGCGGAATGTCGGGCACAGATACGCAGTATTTT. This codes for CSGMSGTDTQYF.

The chain uses TRBV19 and TRBJ2-7, with D possibly being TRBD1 or TRBD2 (5 bases each). CDR3 length: 13 amino acids. V was clipped by 5 bases and J by 1 base, with 9 bases between them. The germline V gene encodes CDR1 LNHDA and CDR2 SQIVND (reference sequence). The CDR3 DNA sequence: TGTGCCAGTAGTGTGGGACGGTCCTACGAGCAGTACTTC. It yields the protein CASSVGRSYEQYF.

This clone has just a few counts. The chain carries TRBV7-3 and TRBJ2-1; 8 nucleotides match TRBD2. Germline V gene sequence: CDR1 SGHTA, CDR2 FQGTGA. V lost 1 base, J lost 4 bases, and 0 bases stayed unmatched. The CDR3 consists of 14 residues. The CDR3 is CASSLIAGYNEQFF. CDR3 sequence (DNA): TGTGCCAGCAGCTTAATAGCGGGGTACAATGAGCAGTTCTTC. Filled out from reference TRBV7-3 and TRBJ2-1, the complete variable domain reads GAGVSQTPSNKVTEKGKYVELRCDPISGHTALYWYRQSLGQGPEFLIYFQGTGAADDSGLPNDRFFAVRPEGSVSTLKIQRTERGDSAVYLCASSLIAGYNEQFFGPGTRLTVL.

This CDR3 is CASSLVGDTDTQYF. The CDR3 DNA sequence: TGTGCCAGCAGCTTAGTAGGGGACACAGATACGCAGTATTTT. The chain couples TRBV11-2 to TRBJ2-3, with D possibly being TRBD1 (5 bases). Per germline, CDR1 SGHAT and CDR2 FQNNGV. Trimming took off 1 base at V and 2 bases at J, with 7 bases between the two ends. The CDR3 has 14 amino acids. Variable domain in full (rest from reference TRBV11-2 and TRBJ2-3): EAGVAQSPRYKIIEKRQSVAFWCNPISGHATLYWYQQILGQGPKLLIQFQNNGVVDDSQLPKDRFSAERLKGVDSTLKIQPAKLEDSAVYLCASSLVGDTDTQYFGPGTRLTVL.

The chain uses TRBV27 and TRBJ2-7; the match to TRBD1 covers 7 bases. Germline V gene data show CDR1 as MNHEY and CDR2 as SMNVEV (reference sequence). This CDR3 is built from 13 residues. Trimming took 6 bases from V and 3 from J; bases not matched to a gene: 5. The CDR3 region is CASRATGFYEQYF. The CDR3 DNA reads as TGTGCCAGCAGAGCGACAGGGTTCTACGAGCAGTACTTC.

The chain combines TRBV27 with TRBJ2-7; no clear D. Germline V gene lookup returns CDR1 MNHEY and CDR2 SMNVEV (reference sequence). The CDR3 totals 13 residues. Trimming left V 4 bases short and J 0 bases short, with 7 bases between. The CDR3 coding sequence is TGTGCCAGCAGTTCAATAAGCTCCTACGAGCAGTACTTC. This codes for CASSSISSYEQYF.

The rearrangement links TRBV5-6 to TRBJ2-1, with D uncertain. This CDR3 spans 14 amino acids. Germline assignment: CDR1 SGHDT and CDR2 YYEEEE. The V end was cut by 3 bases, the J end by 4 bases, with 11 bases between. CDR3 loop: CASSSTQLYNEQFF. The CDR3 nucleotides read TGTGCCAGCAGCTCCACCCAATTATACAATGAGCAGTTCTTC. The full variable domain, its missing parts supplied by reference TRBV5-6 and TRBJ2-1, is DAGVTQSPTHLIKTRGQQVTLRCSPKSGHDTVSWYQQALGQGPQFIFQYYEEEERQRGNFPDRFSGHQFPNYSSELNVNALLLGDSALYLCASSSTQLYNEQFFGPGTRLTVL.

V usage is TRBV4-1 and J usage is TRBJ1-6, with 9 bases that match TRBD1. The length of the CDR3 is 18 residues. The junction had 4 bases not matched to a gene; V was cut back by 1 base and J by 0 bases. Germline loops: CDR1 MGHRA, CDR2 YSYEKL. CDR3 bases: TGCGCCAGCAGCCAAGTAGGACAGGGGAGCTCCTATAATTCACCCCTCCACTTT. Protein: CASSQVGQGSSYNSPLHF.